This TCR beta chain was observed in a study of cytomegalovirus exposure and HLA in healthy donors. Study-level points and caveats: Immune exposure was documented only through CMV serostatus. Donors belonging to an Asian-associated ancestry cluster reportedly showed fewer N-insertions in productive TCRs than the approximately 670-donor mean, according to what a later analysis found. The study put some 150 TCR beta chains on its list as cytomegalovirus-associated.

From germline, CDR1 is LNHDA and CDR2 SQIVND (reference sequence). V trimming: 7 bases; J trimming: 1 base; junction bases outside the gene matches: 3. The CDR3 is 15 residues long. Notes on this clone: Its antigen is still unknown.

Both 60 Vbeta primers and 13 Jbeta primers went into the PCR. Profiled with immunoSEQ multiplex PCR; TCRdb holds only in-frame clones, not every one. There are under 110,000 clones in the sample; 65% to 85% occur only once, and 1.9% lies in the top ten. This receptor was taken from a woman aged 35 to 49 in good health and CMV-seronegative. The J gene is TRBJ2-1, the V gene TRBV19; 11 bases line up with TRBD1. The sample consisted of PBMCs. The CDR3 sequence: CASKDRGLSYNEQFF. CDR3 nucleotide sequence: TGTGCCAGTAAGGACAGGGGGCTTTCCTACAATGAGCAGTTCTTC.